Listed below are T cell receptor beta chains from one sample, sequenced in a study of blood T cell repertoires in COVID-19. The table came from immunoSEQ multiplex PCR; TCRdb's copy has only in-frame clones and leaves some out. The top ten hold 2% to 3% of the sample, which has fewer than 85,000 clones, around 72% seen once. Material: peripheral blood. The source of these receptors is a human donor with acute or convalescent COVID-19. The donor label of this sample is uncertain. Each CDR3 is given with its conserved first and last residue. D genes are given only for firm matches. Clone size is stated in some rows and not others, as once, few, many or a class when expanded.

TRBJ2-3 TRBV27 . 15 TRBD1 TGTGCCAGCTCGGCCCGGGGACAGAGCACAGATACGCAGTATTTT CASSARGQSTDTQYF
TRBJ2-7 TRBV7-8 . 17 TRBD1 TGTGCCAGCAGCTTGGTAGTGACAGGGGGCATGGGGTACGAGCAGTACTTC CASSLVVTGGMGYEQYF
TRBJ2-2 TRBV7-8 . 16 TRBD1 TGTGCCAGCAGCCCAGACAGGGCCCCGATCGCCGGGGAGCTGTTTTTT CASSPDRAPIAGELFF
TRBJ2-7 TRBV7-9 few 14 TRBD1 TGTGCCAGCAGCCCTCCAGGGGGCTCCGACGAGCAGTACTTC CASSPPGGSDEQYF
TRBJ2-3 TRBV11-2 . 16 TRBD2 TGTGCCAGCAGCCAAAACCGGCTAGCGGGCACAGATACGCAGTATTTT CASSQNRLAGTDTQYF
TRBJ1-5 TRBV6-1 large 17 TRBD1 TGTGCCAGCAGTGACCCCTGGGACAGGGGGCCTGGTCAGCCCCAGCATTTT CASSDPWDRGPGQPQHF
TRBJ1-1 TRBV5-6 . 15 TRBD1 TGTGCCAGCAGGAGGGGACAGATCGGTCGCACTGAAGCTTTCTTT CASRRGQIGRTEAFF
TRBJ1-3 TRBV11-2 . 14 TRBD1 TGTGCCAGCAGCTACTCGGGACAGGGAAACACCATATATTTT CASSYSGQGNTIYF
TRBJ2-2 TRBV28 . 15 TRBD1 TGTGCCAGCAGTCGGGACAGCCCGAACACCGGGGAGCTGTTTTTT CASSRDSPNTGELFF
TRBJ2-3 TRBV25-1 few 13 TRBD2 TGTGCCAGCGCCGGGACTAGAACGAATACGCAGTATTTT CASAGTRTNTQYF
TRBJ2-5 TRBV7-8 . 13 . TGTGCCAGCAGCCGCGGGACAGAAGAGACCCAGTACTTC CASSRGTEETQYF
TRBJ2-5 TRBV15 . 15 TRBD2 TGTGCCACCAGCAGAGTTGTAGCGGGGGGGGAGACCCAGTACTTC CATSRVVAGGETQYF
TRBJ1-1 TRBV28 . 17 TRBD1 TGTGCCAGCAGCTACGGGGACAGCAACACCATGAACACTGAAGCTTTCTTT CASSYGDSNTMNTEAFF
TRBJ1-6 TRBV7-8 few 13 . TGTGCCAGCAGTAATCAAAGGGGATCACCCCTCCACTTT CASSNQRGSPLHF
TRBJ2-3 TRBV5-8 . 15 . TGTGCCAGCAGCTTTCAAGGGAGGTCAGCAGATACGCAGTATTTT CASSFQGRSADTQYF
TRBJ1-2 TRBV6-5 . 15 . TGTGCCAGCAGTTACACGCCCCCGACAGCCTATGGCTACACCTTC CASSYTPPTAYGYTF
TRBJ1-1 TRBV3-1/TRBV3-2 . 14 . TGTGCCAGCAGCCAAGTTGCGGGGAACACTGAAGCTTTCTTT CASSQVAGNTEAFF
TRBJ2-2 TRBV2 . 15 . TGTGCCAGCAGGGGGGGGCGTTTGAACACCGGGGAGCTGTTTTTT CASRGGRLNTGELFF
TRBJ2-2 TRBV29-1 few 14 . TGCAGCATCTTAACAGGTCCCGTGACGGGGGAGCTGTTTTTT CSILTGPVTGELFF
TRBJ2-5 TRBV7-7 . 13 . TGTGCTAGCAGCTTAGGGATCGGGGAGACCCAGTACTTC CASSLGIGETQYF
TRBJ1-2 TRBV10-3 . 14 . TGTGCCACCCAGGCCGACAGGAACAACTATGGCTACACCTTC CATQADRNNYGYTF
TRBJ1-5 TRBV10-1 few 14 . TGCGCCAGCAGTGACCAGGGGTCAGGTCAGCCCCAGCATTTT CASSDQGSGQPQHF
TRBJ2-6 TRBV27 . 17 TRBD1 TGTGCCAGCAGTTGGAGGACAGGGGTATCTGGGGCCAACGTCCTGACTTTC CASSWRTGVSGANVLTF
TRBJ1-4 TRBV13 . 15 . TGTGCCAGCAGCTTAGCGTGGGGCCCTAATGAAAAACTGTTTTTT CASSLAWGPNEKLFF
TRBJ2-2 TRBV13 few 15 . TGTGCCAGCAGCTTAGGAAACCGGGAACCCGGGGAGCTGTTTTTT CASSLGNREPGELFF
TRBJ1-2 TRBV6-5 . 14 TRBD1 TGTGCCAGCAGTCCGGGACAGGCTAACTATGGCTACACCTTC CASSPGQANYGYTF
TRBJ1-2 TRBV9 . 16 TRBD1 TGTGCCAGCAGCGTGGGAGGGACAGGGGCTCCCTATGGCTACACCTTC CASSVGGTGAPYGYTF
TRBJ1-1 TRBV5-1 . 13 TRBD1 TGCGCCAGCAGCCGGACAGGGTCCACTGAAGCTTTCTTT CASSRTGSTEAFF
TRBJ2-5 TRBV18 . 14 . TGTGCCAGCTCACCATTCGCGGCTGGGGAGACCCAGTACTTC CASSPFAAGETQYF
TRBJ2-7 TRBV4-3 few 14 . TGCGCCAGCAGCCAAGAAGGGGGACACTACGAGCAGTACTTC CASSQEGGHYEQYF
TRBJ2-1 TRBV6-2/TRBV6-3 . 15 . TGTGCCAGCAGTGGGGGGTTCGGGTCATACAATGAGCAGTTCTTC CASSGGFGSYNEQFF
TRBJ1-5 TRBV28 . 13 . TGTGCCAGCAGCTGGGGGGTGGATCAGCCCCAGCATTTT CASSWGVDQPQHF
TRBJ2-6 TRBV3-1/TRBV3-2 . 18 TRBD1 TGTGCCAGCAGCCAAGAAAGGGACAGGGCGGCTGGGGCCAACGTCCTGACTTTC CASSQERDRAAGANVLTF
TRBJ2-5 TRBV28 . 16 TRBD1 TGTGCCAGCAGTCCTGGGACAGGAGGGGCCCAAGAGACCCAGTACTTC CASSPGTGGAQETQYF
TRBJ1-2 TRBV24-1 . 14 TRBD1 TGTGCCACCAGTCCTGGGGGACAGATCTATGGCTACACCTTC CATSPGGQIYGYTF
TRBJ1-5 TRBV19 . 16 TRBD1 TGTGCCAGTAGTCCTCGACAGGGTTCAGGTAATCAGCCCCAGCATTTT CASSPRQGSGNQPQHF
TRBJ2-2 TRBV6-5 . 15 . TGTGCCAGCAGTTACCCAGGGGTGGCATCCGGGGAGCTGTTTTTT CASSYPGVASGELFF
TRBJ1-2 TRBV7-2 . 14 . TGTGCCAGCAGCCCGCAGACAGGCTACTATGGCTACACCTTC CASSPQTGYYGYTF
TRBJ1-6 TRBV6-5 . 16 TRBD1 TGTGCCAGCAGTTACTTGGGACAGCGCTATAATTCACCCCTCCACTTT CASSYLGQRYNSPLHF
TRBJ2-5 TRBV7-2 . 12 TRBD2 TGTGCCAGCGGGACTAGTAAAGAGACCCAGTACTTC CASGTSKETQYF
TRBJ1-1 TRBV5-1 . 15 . TGCGCCAGCAGCTTCAACAGGGTCTCGAACACTGAAGCTTTCTTT CASSFNRVSNTEAFF
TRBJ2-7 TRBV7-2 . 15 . TGTGCCAGCAGCCTAGTCCCCCGACTAGCCTACGAGCAGTACTTC CASSLVPRLAYEQYF
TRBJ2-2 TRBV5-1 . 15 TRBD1 TGCGCCAGCAGCAGAGGACAGGGGGACACCGGGGAGCTGTTTTTT CASSRGQGDTGELFF
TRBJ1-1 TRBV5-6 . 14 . TGTGCCAGCAGCTGGGACACAGGGACCACTGAAGCTTTCTTT CASSWDTGTTEAFF
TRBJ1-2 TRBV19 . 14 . TGTGCCAGTAGTATGTACGAGGGGGATCGAGGGTCCACCTTC CASSMYEGDRGSTF
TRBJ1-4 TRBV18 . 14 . TGTGCCAGCTCACCACGGGGGCGGGTTGAAAAACTGTTTTTT CASSPRGRVEKLFF
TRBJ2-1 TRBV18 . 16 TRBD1 TGTGCCAGCTCACTTCAGAGGGGGCAACTTGTGCATGAGCAGTTCTTC CASSLQRGQLVHEQFF
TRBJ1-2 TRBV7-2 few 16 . TGTGCCAGCAGCTTAGCGCAGGGCAGGGCGGTAGGCGGCTACACCTTC CASSLAQGRAVGGYTF
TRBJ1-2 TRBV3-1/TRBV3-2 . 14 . TGTGCCAGCAGCCAGGGGGGACCGACCCTTGGCTACACCTTC CASSQGGPTLGYTF
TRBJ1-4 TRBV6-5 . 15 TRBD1 TGTGCCAGCAGTTTCAGGGGGGAAACTAATGAAAAACTGTTTTTT CASSFRGETNEKLFF
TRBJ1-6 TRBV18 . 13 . TGTGCCAGCTCACCACCGGGCGATTCACCCCTCCACTTT CASSPPGDSPLHF
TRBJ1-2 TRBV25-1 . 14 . TGTGCCAGCAGTGAACGCGGCAGAATCTATGGCTACACCTTC CASSERGRIYGYTF
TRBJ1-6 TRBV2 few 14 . TGTGCCAGCACCACCACAGGGTTGGTTTCACCCCTCCACTTT CASTTTGLVSPLHF